The present T cell receptor beta chain was sequenced within a study of T-cell reconstitution after alpha-beta-depleted transplantation in children (dated by TCRdb to the mid-2010s). Regarding the research as a whole: Using TCR repertoire profiling, the study quantitatively followed how T-cell immune reconstitution unfolded in children after TCRalphabeta/CD19-depleted allogeneic hematopoietic cell transplantation.

The CDR3 contains 14 residues, cysteine and phenylalanine counted. The CDR3 DNA has 42 bases and is translated from base 1. CDR1 and CDR2 are drawn from the germline V gene (reference sequence): DFQATT, SNEGSKA. V lost 5 bases and J lost 4 bases, and the count of bases not matched to a germline gene is 4. Preparation of the library involved PCR. Sequenced using an Illumina HiSeq 2500. Molecular barcoding was employed in the preparation of TCR libraries, with unique molecular identifiers being used to normalize TCRbeta repertoire quantification. The public reads were quality trimmed at Q25 with fastp and then assembled into clones with MiXCR by TCRdb, keeping productive beta chains. Records with the same CDR3 protein are collapsed into one entry carrying the most frequent genes and DNA. A total of more than 250,000 distinct CDR3 sequences appear in this sample, around 9.6% of them only once. The ten biggest clones cover roughly a tenth of the sample.

Concerning this clonotype: The specificity of this receptor is unknown. Per-nucleotide qualities are absent, and no much larger clonotype sits a single base away.

This sequence uses TRBV20-1 and TRBJ2-1; a stretch of 11 junction bases matches TRBD2. This material consisted of PBMCs from the stem cell graft donor, taken from the stem cell graft. The source is a human donor who donated a stem cell graft to a child with SCID. CDR3 reads: CSASGTSGYNEQFF. The nucleotide sequence is TGCAGTGCTTCCGGGACTAGCGGATACAATGAGCAGTTCTTC.